Described below is a single T cell receptor (beta chain) sequence and its context. In the 2 weeks before study entry, exposed participants met a COVID-19 case, which was PCR-confirmed or clinician-diagnosed. The CDR3 has 13 amino acids. Trimming pared 5 bases from V and 8 bases from J, leaving 16 bases between. CDR1 and CDR2 (germline): SGDLS, YYNGEE. The data stem from a study of blood T cell repertoires in COVID-19. Repertoires were generated with immunoSEQ multiplex PCR, while TCRdb's copy carries only in-frame clones and drops some. Among some 320,000 clones listed, roughly 90% were seen once. The chain couples TRBV9 to TRBJ1-2; D is possibly TRBD1 (5 bases). The receptor comes from a woman aged 25 to 39 who had been exposed to COVID-19. Source material: PBMCs or T cells enriched from blood (not recorded which). This chain's CDR3 is CASRPTGSRGYTF. The DNA of the CDR3 is TGTGCCAGCAGGCCAACAGGCAGTAGAGGCTACACCTTC.